One sample yielded the 28 T cell receptor beta chains listed below, sequenced in a study of blood T cell repertoires in COVID-19 (dated by TCRdb to 2020 to 2021). The receptor library was made with the immunoSEQ multiplex PCR assay. TCRdb obtained this table from immuneACCESS and retained in-frame rearrangements with V and J assigned. These tables miss some clones; where compared with another copy, unresolved V genes account for less than half of the shortfall, and the remainder is unexplained. This sample gives under 300,000 clones in total; roughly nine tenths of them show up just once. The ten top clones hold less than 2.5% of the sample. Sequenced material: PBMCs or T cells enriched from blood (not recorded which). These receptors were obtained from a woman between 18 and 29 years old who had recovered from COVID-19.

The CDR3 nucleotides read TGTGCCAGCAGTGAACTGCGGGGGGCTTTCTTT. Translating gives CASSELRGAFF. The J gene is TRBJ1-1, the V gene TRBV2, with D possibly TRBD1 on 5 matching bases. Germline V gene sequence: CDR1 SNHLY, CDR2 FYNNEI. This CDR3 is built from 11 residues. V was shortened by 2 bases and J by 11 bases, with 9 bases between the two germline ends.

V gene TRBV5-6 combines with J gene TRBJ1-3; D ambiguous. This CDR3 is built from 15 residues. Germline CDR1 SGHDT, CDR2 YYEEEE. With 4 bases removed from V and 5 bases from J, the gap between germline ends came to 16 bases. The CDR3 nucleotides are TGTGCCAGCAGCGGGAGAACGGGAGGCCGAAACACCATATATTTT. This gives the protein CASSGRTGGRNTIYF.

The chain has TRBV27 and TRBJ1-5; 9 nucleotides agree with TRBD1. The CDR3 is 15 residues long. Germline V gene sequence: CDR1 MNHEY, CDR2 SMNVEV (reference sequence). Losses at the gene ends were 6 bases for V and 3 bases for J; bases not matched to a gene: 6. The CDR3 region has the DNA TGTGCCAGCAGGGGCGGGACAGGGCCCAATCAGCCCCAGCATTTT. It codes for CASRGGTGPNQPQHF.

The chain links TRBV6-5 to TRBJ2-7; TRBD1 matches 8 bases. Trimming took 4 bases from V and 6 from J; bases not matched to a gene: 8. The CDR3 loop spans 14 amino acids. Germline assignment: CDR1 MNHEY and CDR2 SVGAGI. Written as DNA, the CDR3 is TGTGCCAGCAGTTCCTTTGGACAGGGAACCGAGCAGTACTTC. Its translation is CASSSFGQGTEQYF.

Concerning this clone itself: Germline and junction disagree at one end, which may indicate a read error. The V call is TRBV28, the J call TRBJ1-1, with D perhaps TRBD1 (5 bases). The germline CDR1 and CDR2 sequences are MDHEN and SYDVKM. This CDR3 has 15 amino acids. CDR3 coding DNA: TGTGCCAGCAGTGTTACGGGACTCCCGAACCCTGAAGCTTTCTTT. Encoded protein: CASSVTGLPNPEAFF.

The genes are TRBV5-1 and TRBJ1-1; D is unresolved. The germline CDR1 and CDR2 sequences are SGHRS and YFSETQ. This CDR3 region has 14 residues. V lost 0 bases to trimming and J lost 0 bases, with 6 bases between them. The CDR3, as DNA: TGCGCCAGCAGCTTGGACGGGGTGAACACTGAAGCTTTCTTT. Protein sequence: CASSLDGVNTEAFF.

The V gene is TRBV28, the J gene TRBJ1-2; 7 bases agree with TRBD1. V trimming: 3 bases; J trimming: 5 bases; junction bases outside the gene matches: 6. The germline CDR1 and CDR2 sequences are MDHEN and SYDVKM. The CDR3 length is 14 residues. CDR3 region: CASSLRGRGYGYTF. CDR3 bases: TGTGCCAGCAGTTTGCGGGGCAGGGGGTATGGCTACACCTTC.

J is TRBJ2-7 and V is TRBV7-9; possibly TRBD1 for D (6 bases). V gave up 5 bases and J gave up 0 bases, with 11 bases separating them. The V gene's germline CDR1 is SEHNR and CDR2 FQNEAQ (reference sequence). CDR3 length: 14 amino acids. CDR3 bases: TGTGCCAGCAGCGCCCAGGGGATCTCCTACGAGCAGTACTTC. It specifies CASSAQGISYEQYF.

This chain connects TRBV7-6 to TRBJ2-1; D might be TRBD2 (7 bases). CDR1 and CDR2 from the germline V gene are SGHVS and FNYEAQ. Trimming removed 4 bases from V and 3 bases from J, with 13 bases in between. CDR3 size: 15 residues. CDR3 protein: CASSSGGTSYNEQFF. For the CDR3, the DNA is TGTGCCAGCAGCTCCGGGGGGACAAGCTACAATGAGCAGTTCTTC.

Of note for this clone: Compared with germline, one end of the junction differs, possibly owing to a read error. The chain has TRBV3-1 (or the pseudogene TRBV3-2) and TRBJ1-2, with D possibly matching TRBD1 (6 bases). This CDR3 contains 14 residues. CDR1 and CDR2 (germline): LGHDT, YNNKEL (reference sequence). CDR3 sequence: CASSQDMDSLGYTF. DNA for the CDR3: TGTGCCAGCAGTCAAGATATGGACAGCCTGGGCTACACCTTC.

The chain recombines TRBV5-6 with TRBJ1-6; 8 bases fit TRBD1. The CDR3 consists of 16 residues. J lost 1 base, V lost 4 bases, and 4 bases had no gene match. The germline V gene encodes CDR1 SGHDT and CDR2 YYEEEE. The CDR3 spells CASSPYRGSYNSPLHF. Written as DNA, the CDR3 is TGTGCCAGCAGCCCATACAGGGGGTCCTATAATTCACCCCTCCACTTT.

The chain has TRBV2 and TRBJ2-7; TRBD1 agrees at 8 bases. J lost 2 bases, V lost 3 bases, and 3 bases had no gene match. Germline CDR1 reads SNHLY; CDR2 reads FYNNEI. This CDR3 is 14 amino acids long. Written as DNA, the CDR3 is TGTGCCAGCAGTGACGGGGACAGGACCTACGAGCAGTACTTC. Translated, it gives CASSDGDRTYEQYF.

The chain links TRBV3-1 (or the pseudogene TRBV3-2) to TRBJ1-6, with 7 bases identical to TRBD1. Germline lookup yields CDR1 LGHDT and CDR2 YNNKEL (reference sequence). The CDR3 consists of 17 residues. The V and J ends lost 6 bases and 0 bases, in that order; junction bases with no gene match: 8. As DNA, the CDR3 is TGTGCCAGCAGTTCAAGGGGGCAGAACTCCTATAATTCACCCCTCCACTTT. Translation: CASSSRGQNSYNSPLHF.

The chain has TRBV9 and TRBJ1-4, with D uncertain. Germline assignment: CDR1 SGDLS and CDR2 YYNGEE. This CDR3 contains 14 residues. The germline V and J ends were trimmed by 0 bases and 7 bases, with 10 bases remaining between them. CDR3 in DNA: TGTGCCAGCAGCGTAGTCGGCGGGTCTGAAAAACTGTTTTTT. It is translated as CASSVVGGSEKLFF.

The chain carries TRBV6-5 and TRBJ2-7; a weak D match, TRBD2 (6 bases). This CDR3 has 15 amino acids. Germline V CDR1 and CDR2: MNHEY, SVGAGI. Trimming stripped 4 bases from V and 6 bases from J, with 19 bases between. The CDR3 loop reads CASSWGTGESGEQYF. The CDR3, as DNA: TGTGCCAGCAGTTGGGGCACGGGGGAGTCAGGCGAGCAGTACTTC.

The V gene is TRBV19, the J gene TRBJ1-2, with a tentative D call TRBD1 (6 bases). Deletions cut 1 base from V and 4 bases from J, with 19 bases between. This CDR3 has 17 residues. From germline, CDR1 is LNHDA and CDR2 SQIVND (reference sequence). Written as DNA, the CDR3 is TGTGCCAGTAGTATAGTCGGTAAGGGACAAAATGCCTATGGCTACACCTTC. Its translation: CASSIVGKGQNAYGYTF.

The chain couples TRBV5-4 to TRBJ2-6; a possible D gene is TRBD2 (7 bases). Germline V gene lookup returns CDR1 SGHNT and CDR2 YYREEE (reference sequence). The germline V and J ends were trimmed by 3 bases and 0 bases, with 13 bases remaining between them. CDR3 length equals 17 residues. CDR3 DNA: TGTGCCAGCAGCTGGGGGGGCCCCAACTCTGGGGCCAACGTCCTGACTTTC. Protein product: CASSWGGPNSGANVLTF.

This chain links TRBV7-6 with TRBJ1-1; D possibly corresponds to TRBD1 (6 bases). Between the trimmed V and J ends, which lost 4 bases and 1 base, there was a span of 7 bases. The CDR3 runs 13 residues. Germline V gene sequence: CDR1 SGHVS, CDR2 FNYEAQ. CDR3 residues: CASSSDRNTEAFF. CDR3 DNA sequence: TGTGCCAGCAGCTCGGACAGGAACACTGAAGCTTTCTTT.

The chain links TRBV27 to TRBJ1-5; a possible D gene is TRBD1 (6 bases). Germline V CDR1 and CDR2: MNHEY, SMNVEV (reference sequence). This CDR3 is built from 15 residues. V was trimmed by 5 bases and J by 1 base, leaving 12 bases between them. The CDR3 DNA reads TGTGCCAGCAGTCGCTTGGGGGCCAGCAATCAGCCCCAGCATTTT. Its translation is CASSRLGASNQPQHF.

The genes are TRBV5-4 and TRBJ1-1; 9 nucleotides line up with TRBD1. The germline CDR1 and CDR2 sequences are SGHNT and YYREEE (reference sequence). There are 14 residues in the CDR3. Trimming removed 5 bases from V and 3 bases from J; junction bases left unmatched: 5. The CDR3 sequence is CASSWGQGDTEAFF. The CDR3 DNA reads TGTGCCAGCAGTTGGGGACAGGGAGACACTGAAGCTTTCTTT. Full variable domain (remainder filled in from reference TRBV5-4 and TRBJ1-1): ETGVTQSPTHLIKTRGQQVTLRCSSQSGHNTVSWYQQALGQGPQFIFQYYREEENGRGNFPPRFSGLQFPNYSSELNVNALELDDSALYLCASSWGQGDTEAFFGQGTRLTVV.

V and J are TRBV2 and TRBJ2-3; D not certain. Trimming cost V 2 bases and J 5 bases, with 5 bases left between them. Germline V gene data show CDR1 as SNHLY and CDR2 as FYNNEI. The CDR3 loop spans 12 amino acids. CDR3 sequence reads: CASSESRDTQYF. CDR3 coding DNA: TGTGCCAGCAGTGAATCTCGAGATACGCAGTATTTT.

This chain uses TRBV4-1 with TRBJ1-1; D uncertain. V dropped 3 bases and J dropped 2 bases, with 10 bases sitting between them. The CDR3 is 14 amino acids. CDR1 is MGHRA, CDR2 YSYEKL, per germline. The CDR3 protein is CASSHHPTNTEAFF. The CDR3 nucleotides read TGCGCCAGCAGCCACCATCCCACTAACACTGAAGCTTTCTTT.

The chain combines TRBV5-6 with TRBJ1-5, with 8 bases fitting TRBD1. The germline V gene has CDR1 SGHDT and CDR2 YYEEEE. V lost 7 bases and J lost 6; bases outside the gene matches: 9. The length of the CDR3 is 14 residues. Here the CDR3 reads CASPGQVPLQPQHF. In DNA form, the CDR3 reads TGTGCCAGCCCGGGACAGGTCCCCCTTCAGCCCCAGCATTTT. Based on the CDR3 plus reference TRBV5-6 and TRBJ1-5, the full variable domain is DAGVTQSPTHLIKTRGQQVTLRCSPKSGHDTVSWYQQALGQGPQFIFQYYEEEERQRGNFPDRFSGHQFPNYSSELNVNALLLGDSALYLCASPGQVPLQPQHFGDGTRLSIL.

J is TRBJ2-2 and V is TRBV9; TRBD1 agrees at 9 bases. The CDR3 runs to 16 residues. Germline loops: CDR1 SGDLS, CDR2 YYNGEE. With 2 bases clipped from V and 3 bases from J, the junction kept 5 bases outside the gene matches. Written as DNA, the CDR3 is TGTGCCAGCAGCGTTGGGACAGGGAAGGACACCGGGGAGCTGTTTTTT. Translated: CASSVGTGKDTGELFF.

Worth noting for this clone: This sample also contains other DNA sequences that code for the same CDR3. The V gene is TRBV3-1 (or the pseudogene TRBV3-2), the J gene TRBJ2-7; 10 bases fit TRBD2. This CDR3 has 14 amino acids. The V segment lost 2 bases and the J segment 4 bases; nucleotides outside the gene matches: 2. Germline-derived CDR1 and CDR2 are LGHDT and YNNKEL (reference sequence). CDR3 bases: TGTGCCAGCAGCCAACTAGCGGGGGCATACGAGCAGTACTTC. It translates to CASSQLAGAYEQYF.

This chain uses TRBV5-1 with TRBJ2-1; maybe TRBD2 (6 bases). V lost 1 base and J lost 9, with 11 bases in between. The CDR3 runs to 13 residues. Germline V gives CDR1 SGHRS, CDR2 YFSETQ. As DNA, the CDR3 is TGCGCCAGCAGCTTGTTAGCGGTAGGTGAGCAGTTCTTC. Its translation: CASSLLAVGEQFF.

This chain's CDR3 is CASSAGVHSPLHF. CDR3 sequence (DNA): TGTGCCAGCAGCGCCGGGGTCCATTCACCCCTCCACTTT. This chain uses TRBV11-2 with TRBJ1-6; D gene uncertain. V lost 5 bases to trimming and J lost 8 bases, with 10 bases between them. Germline values: CDR1 SGHAT, CDR2 FQNNGV. CDR3 length: 13 residues.

The chain links TRBV2 to TRBJ2-3; maybe TRBD1 (5 bases). The CDR3 runs to 16 residues. Trimming pared 4 bases from V and 1 base from J, leaving 15 bases between. Germline assignment: CDR1 SNHLY and CDR2 FYNNEI. The CDR3 bases are TGTGCCAGCAGTGTTGCAGGGATCACTGGCACAGATACGCAGTATTTT. Translation gives CASSVAGITGTDTQYF. The whole variable domain, remainder taken from reference TRBV2 and TRBJ2-3, is EPEVTQTPSHQVTQMGQEVILRCVPISNHLYFYWYRQILGQKVEFLVSFYNNEISEKSEIFDDQFSVERPDGSNFTLKIRSTKLEDSAMYFCASSVAGITGTDTQYFGPGTRLTVL.